The sequence of this T cell receptor (beta chain) was determined in a study of shared clonotypes between healthy human individuals. The method was immunoSEQ multiplex PCR; TCRdb's version includes in-frame clones alone and lacks a portion of them. The sample lists some 2,000,000 clones; 85% to 95% were seen once. The naive CD8 population came from CD45RO-negative cells selected for CCR7, without terminally differentiated effector memory CD45RA+ cells. Adult Caucasians living in Nashville, Tennessee made up all of the donors. The CDR3 runs to 14 residues. In germline, CDR1 is GTSNPN, CDR2 SVGIG (reference sequence). V was pared by 7 bases and J by 3 bases, with 9 bases of the junction left unmatched. Whole-study results and caveats: Sampling used blood alone; tissue repertoires probably differ. Among non-shared clonotypes, generation probabilities were lower than among those shared by all four donors. Larger estimated richness was generally seen in naive subsets than in memory subsets.

This clone was seen once. Its antigen is not identified. The clonotype was recovered from a man aged 18 to 30 in good health. The sequenced sample consisted of naive CD8+ T cells sorted from blood. The chain couples TRBV30 to TRBJ1-5; TRBD1 agrees at 7 bases. Here the CDR3 DNA reads TGTGCCTCTTCTAGGACAGGCTACAATCAGCCCCAGCATTTT. This translates into CASSRTGYNQPQHF.